These 13 T cell receptor beta chains originate from one sample sequenced in a study of cytomegalovirus exposure and HLA in healthy donors (dated by TCRdb to the late 2010s). Library generation was performed with the immunoSEQ multiplex PCR assay. For the multiplex PCR, a mixture combining 60 forward primers for TCR Vbeta segments and 13 reverse primers for TCR Jbeta segments was used. As stored in TCRdb, this immuneACCESS dataset retains in-frame rearrangements with V and J assigned. A fraction of the clones does not appear; measured against another copy, unresolved V genes explain less than half of the discrepancy, and the remainder lacks a known reason. The sample records roughly 100,000 clones, roughly three quarters of which are singletons. Of the sample, approximately 1.5% is held by the ten largest clones. The sequencing input was PBMCs. The receptor set was obtained from a woman in her forties in good health and CMV-seronegative.

This clone appeared a single time. For the CDR3, the DNA is TGTGCCAGCAGGAGACTAGCGGGAGCCAACGAGCAGTACTTC. This gives the protein CASRRLAGANEQYF. The chain has TRBV28 and TRBJ2-7; 12 bases line up with TRBD2. The CDR3 runs to 14 residues. V dropped 6 bases and J dropped 5; count of bases not matched to a gene: 5. In germline, CDR1 is MDHEN, CDR2 SYDVKM.

The chain is built from TRBV28 and TRBJ2-1; possible D gene TRBD2, 6 bases. V lost 6 bases and J 12 bases, leaving 21 bases between the germline ends. Germline CDR1 reads MDHEN; CDR2 reads SYDVKM. The CDR3 consists of 14 residues. The DNA of the CDR3 is TGTGCCAGCAGAACGGGACTCCCGACAAGGGGGCAGTTCTTC. This codes for CASRTGLPTRGQFF.

The V call is TRBV5-6, the J call TRBJ2-1, with D perhaps TRBD2 (6 bases). Germline V gene lookup returns CDR1 SGHDT and CDR2 YYEEEE. The CDR3 spans 15 residues. V dropped 0 bases and J dropped 6 bases, with 13 bases sitting between them. The CDR3, as DNA: TGTGCCAGCAGCTTGGTGGCGGGACGGGGCAATGAGCAGTTCTTC. Translation: CASSLVAGRGNEQFF.

This rearrangement joins TRBV5-1 to TRBJ1-1; D may be TRBD1 (5 bases). The V end was cut by 4 bases, the J end by 4 bases, with 14 bases between. Germline CDR1 SGHRS, CDR2 YFSETQ. The CDR3 runs 14 residues. The CDR3 DNA reads TGCGCCAGCAGCAGCGGGGCCAGTGGCACTGAAGCTTTCTTT. Translating it yields CASSSGASGTEAFF.

The rearrangement links TRBV5-4 to TRBJ1-5; tentatively, D is TRBD1 (6 bases). Germline V gene data show CDR1 as SGHNT and CDR2 as YYREEE (reference sequence). CDR3 length: 19 residues. V was shortened by 4 bases and J by 1 base, with 24 bases between the two germline ends. CDR3 coding DNA: TGTGCCAGCAGCCGAAGTGCTACAGGGCGTAGTGAGAGCAATCAGCCCCAGCATTTT. Translating gives CASSRSATGRSESNQPQHF.

The chain joins TRBV7-2 to TRBJ2-7; D may be TRBD1 (6 bases). The germline V gene encodes CDR1 SGHTA and CDR2 FQGNSA. V dropped 1 base and J dropped 5 bases, with 12 bases sitting between them. The CDR3 length is 14 residues. The CDR3 spells CASSLGQTGNEQYF. In nucleotides, the CDR3 is TGTGCCAGCAGCTTAGGTCAAACAGGGAACGAGCAGTACTTC.

J is TRBJ2-2 and V is TRBV28; 9 nucleotides agree with TRBD2. The CDR3 runs to 17 residues. The V segment lost 7 bases and the J segment 5 bases; nucleotides outside the gene matches: 14. Germline CDR1 is MDHEN and CDR2 is SYDVKM. The CDR3 loop reads CASTIHRGLAVTGELFF. Here the CDR3 DNA reads TGTGCCAGCACAATACACCGGGGACTAGCAGTAACCGGGGAGCTGTTTTTT.

The J gene is TRBJ2-7, the V gene TRBV28; 10 bases agree with TRBD1. Germline V gene lookup returns CDR1 MDHEN and CDR2 SYDVKM. CDR3 length equals 15 residues. V trimming: 1 base; J trimming: 6 bases; junction bases outside the gene matches: 6. CDR3 nucleotide sequence: TGTGCCAGCAGTTTATTTGGGACAGGGGCGAGCGAGCAGTACTTC. Translation: CASSLFGTGASEQYF.

The chain has TRBV15 and TRBJ1-5; unclear D gene. Trimming removed 3 bases from V and 9 bases from J, with 12 bases in between. Germline V gene sequence: CDR1 LNHNV, CDR2 YYDKDF (reference sequence). The CDR3 has 13 amino acids. The CDR3 region is CATSSVREGPQHF. The CDR3 coding sequence is TGTGCCACCAGCAGTGTGCGGGAAGGGCCCCAGCATTTT. The whole variable domain, remainder taken from reference TRBV15 and TRBJ1-5, is DAMVIQNPRYQVTQFGKPVTLSCSQTLNHNVMYWYQQKSSQAPKLLFHYYDKDFNNEADTPDNFQSRRPNTSFCFLDIRSPGLGDTAMYLCATSSVREGPQHFGDGTRLSIL.

V usage is TRBV29-1 and J usage is TRBJ1-2; a possible D gene is TRBD1 (5 bases). Germline V gene data show CDR1 as SQVTM and CDR2 as ANQGSEA. V lost 0 bases and J lost 8, with 25 bases in between. CDR3 length: 17 residues. DNA for the CDR3: TGCAGCGTTGAAGATTCTTCTATGGGACTTCTGGAGGGAGGCTACACCTTC. It encodes CSVEDSSMGLLEGGYTF.

The V call is TRBV5-4, the J call TRBJ2-3; 9 bases are a match to TRBD2. Unmatched junction bases numbered 6, after V lost 1 base and J lost 0 bases. The germline V gene encodes CDR1 SGHNT and CDR2 YYREEE (reference sequence). This CDR3 has 17 residues. CDR3 sequence reads: CASSLRAGGPSTDTQYF. The CDR3, as DNA: TGTGCCAGCAGCTTGAGGGCGGGAGGGCCGAGCACAGATACGCAGTATTTT.

The chain joins TRBV19 to TRBJ1-2; 9 bases map to TRBD1. Losses at the gene ends were 5 bases for V and 1 base for J; bases not matched to a gene: 5. The germline V gene encodes CDR1 LNHDA and CDR2 SQIVND (reference sequence). The CDR3 is 15 amino acids. CDR3 loop: CASSEGTGNNYGYTF. CDR3 nucleotides: TGTGCCAGTAGTGAAGGGACAGGGAATAACTATGGCTACACCTTC.

This chain uses TRBV5-5 with TRBJ1-2; 8 bases line up with TRBD1. In germline, CDR1 is SGHKS, CDR2 YYEKEE (reference sequence). V gave up 4 bases and J gave up 2 bases; unmatched junction bases: 1. The CDR3 length is 13 residues. The CDR3 sequence is CASSRTGNYGYTF. The CDR3 region has the DNA TGTGCCAGCAGCCGGACAGGGAACTATGGCTACACCTTC.